This T cell receptor beta chain came from a study of blood T cell repertoires in COVID-19. In the study overall: Researchers got acute and convalescent COVID-19 samples from the United States, Italy and Spain.

Per the study methods: By means of reference gene primer amplification, nucleated cell counts were estimated. Data came from immunoSEQ multiplex PCR; TCRdb stores just in-frame clones and leaves some out. The DNA was the basis for D and trimming; V, J and clone size are from that table. The data contain 52,000 or so clones, 75% to 85% of them singletons. From germline, CDR1 is SGHDN and CDR2 FVKESK. This CDR3 comprises 16 residues. V gave up 0 bases and J gave up 4 bases; unmatched junction bases: 5. The chain has TRBV14 and TRBJ2-2; 7 bases map to TRBD1. The material sequenced was peripheral blood. The clonotype originates from a human donor in a cohort sampled during active COVID-19. The CDR3 spells CASSQDQGVGTGELFF. CDR3 in DNA: TGTGCCAGCAGCCAAGATCAGGGGGTCGGCACCGGGGAGCTGTTTTTT.